This T cell receptor (beta chain) was sequenced during a study of siplizumab effects on memory and regulatory T cells. Notes on the study in general: Memory cells that were CD4+ and unstimulated gave rise to alloreactive sequences, which siplizumab significantly reduced. No more than a minor fraction of alloreactive clones could be traced back to unstimulated subsets. Siplizumab conditions gave an average of around 65% Treg-derived mappable alloreactive CD4+ clones, versus 25% to 30% for controls.

This clone was seen a single time. Its antigen is not identified. Each sample yielded about 9.9 x 10^4 assayed TCR templates. Assay used: immunoSEQ multiplex PCR; TCRdb lists only in-frame clones, some missing. This table has some 73,000 clones, 93% appearing once. Sequenced: CD8+ T cells sorted from blood. This sequence originates from a human donor in good health.

CDR3 bases: TGTGCCAGCAGCTTCGGCAGTGGCTACACCTTC. This gives the protein CASSFGSGYTF. The chain links TRBV5-6 to TRBJ1-2, with D unclear. CDR3 length: 11 amino acids. V lost 2 bases, J lost 7 bases, and 6 bases lay in between. Germline V gene data show CDR1 as SGHDT and CDR2 as YYEEEE. Based on the CDR3 plus reference TRBV5-6 and TRBJ1-2, the full variable domain is DAGVTQSPTHLIKTRGQQVTLRCSPKSGHDTVSWYQQALGQGPQFIFQYYEEEERQRGNFPDRFSGHQFPNYSSELNVNALLLGDSALYLCASSFGSGYTFGSGTRLTVV.